The present TCR beta chain was sequenced within a study of blood T cell repertoires in COVID-19. About the study: Acute and convalescent COVID-19 samples came from the United States, Italy and Spain. PBMCs, B-cell-depleted T cells, or T cells provided the cDNA or gDNA that made up the material.

In the study's own analysis: Estimation of nucleated cell counts was performed using reference gene primer amplification. The table came from immunoSEQ multiplex PCR; TCRdb's copy has only in-frame clones and leaves some out. V, J and clone size are taken as reported in that table, and D and trimming were inferred from the DNA itself. The sample has around 140,000 clones; 65% to 90% are singletons. The clonotype comes from a man in his sixties with active or convalescent COVID-19. The sequencing input was peripheral blood.

Here the CDR3 DNA reads TGCGCCAGCAGTGATGGGGCGAATCAGCCCCAGCATTTT. Translating it yields CASSDGANQPQHF. The rearrangement joins TRBV10-1 to TRBJ1-5, with D possibly being TRBD1 (5 bases). V was trimmed by 3 bases and J by 4 bases, leaving 7 bases between them. The CDR3 sequence is 13 residues long. Germline values: CDR1 WNHNN, CDR2 SYGVQD (reference sequence).